Below are 19 T cell receptor beta chains sequenced from a single sample in a study of T cell responses to AZD1222 COVID-19 vaccine (dated by TCRdb to the early 2020s). The method was the immunoSEQ multiplex PCR assay. In its TCRdb copy, this immuneACCESS table keeps in-frame sequences only and misses some clones. Where compared with another copy, unresolved V genes explain less than half of these, and the others have no known cause. The table for this sample lists 150,000 or so clones; about 91% of them were counted only once. Of the sample, less than 2.5% falls within the top ten clones. This specimen's time point label, interpreted: baseline before first vaccination. This specimen was peripheral blood, taken on day 0 of AZD1222 vaccination. The origin of the receptors is an adult in good health.

The V gene is TRBV19, the J gene TRBJ1-2; D gene uncertain. Per germline, CDR1 LNHDA and CDR2 SQIVND (reference sequence). The V gene lost 7 bases and the J gene lost 4 bases, with 4 bases spanning the gap. CDR3 length: 10 residues. This chain's CDR3 is CASKGYGYTF. The DNA of the CDR3 is TGTGCCAGTAAGGGCTATGGCTACACCTTC.

This clone occurred once. V is TRBV12-5 and J is TRBJ1-1, with D maybe TRBD1 (6 bases). The CDR3 runs to 13 residues. Trimming cost V 6 bases and J 9 bases, with 17 bases left between them. Per germline, CDR1 LGHNT and CDR2 FRNRAP. CDR3 protein: CASGPQGGTQAFF. CDR3 sequence (DNA): TGTGCTAGTGGCCCGCAAGGGGGAACCCAAGCTTTCTTT.

The J gene is TRBJ1-2, the V gene TRBV7-9, with D perhaps matching TRBD1 (6 bases). The germline V gene encodes CDR1 SEHNR and CDR2 FQNEAQ (reference sequence). This CDR3 is 14 amino acids long. Trimming stripped 7 bases from V and 6 bases from J, with 18 bases between. This CDR3 reads CASNHPAGAHGYTF. CDR3 DNA: TGTGCCAGCAACCACCCCGCAGGGGCCCATGGCTACACCTTC.

The CDR3 DNA reads as TGTGCCAGTAGTAGTCCTCCCGGACAGGGCCGGCCGTATGGCTACACCTTC. This sequence encodes CASSSPPGQGRPYGYTF. The rearrangement joins TRBV19 to TRBJ1-2; 8 bases align to TRBD1. With V trimmed by 4 bases and J by 5 bases, 15 bases remained unmatched. CDR1 LNHDA and CDR2 SQIVND come from the germline V gene (reference sequence). The CDR3 has 17 amino acids.

The V call is TRBV4-1, the J call TRBJ1-2; TRBD1 matches 7 bases. In germline, CDR1 is MGHRA, CDR2 YSYEKL. Trimming cost V 2 bases and J 7 bases; bases outside gene matches: 4. There are 13 residues in the CDR3. The CDR3 protein is CASSQTTGTGYTF. CDR3 nucleotide sequence: TGCGCCAGCAGCCAAACGACAGGGACTGGCTACACCTTC.

The J gene is TRBJ1-2, the V gene TRBV5-6; 7 bases match TRBD1. The germline CDR1 and CDR2 sequences are SGHDT and YYEEEE. CDR3 length: 14 residues. Trimming took 4 bases from V and 3 from J; bases not matched to a gene: 6. CDR3 nucleotide sequence: TGTGCCAGCAGCCCCTACGACAGGGACTATGGCTACACCTTC. It encodes CASSPYDRDYGYTF.

The genes are TRBV19 and TRBJ2-7, with 10 bases aligning to TRBD1. This CDR3 spans 19 amino acids. In germline, CDR1 is LNHDA, CDR2 SQIVND (reference sequence). Losses at the gene ends were 3 bases for V and 5 bases for J; bases not matched to a gene: 19. CDR3: CASSIPLGTGEEIGDEQYF. CDR3 sequence (DNA): TGTGCCAGTAGTATTCCCCTCGGGACAGGGGAAGAGATTGGGGACGAGCAGTACTTC.

This rearrangement joins TRBV5-6 to TRBJ2-7, with D unclear. V gave up 2 bases and J gave up 5 bases, with 5 bases separating them. The CDR3 extends over 11 amino acids. The germline gives CDR1 SGHDT, CDR2 YYEEEE. For the CDR3, the DNA is TGTGCCAGCAGCTTCGGAGACGAGCAGTACTTC. This codes for CASSFGDEQYF.

In DNA, the CDR3 is TGTGCCAGCAGCGTAGCCTTCCCTTCACTAGCGGGAATACAAGAGACCCAGTACTTC. Encoded protein: CASSVAFPSLAGIQETQYF. The J gene is TRBJ2-5, the V gene TRBV9, with 10 bases fitting TRBD2. CDR1 and CDR2 (germline): SGDLS, YYNGEE. This CDR3 has 19 amino acids. The trim removed 0 bases at V and 2 bases at J, leaving 13 bases unmatched.

This chain uses TRBV5-6 with TRBJ2-6; D is unclear. CDR3 length: 19 residues. Germline CDR1 reads SGHDT; CDR2 reads YYEEEE. Trimming removed 0 bases from V and 0 bases from J, with 16 bases in between. The CDR3 is CASSLADKRAVSGANVLTF. In DNA, the CDR3 is TGTGCCAGCAGCTTGGCGGATAAACGTGCCGTCTCTGGGGCCAACGTCCTGACTTTC.

The genes are TRBV11-1 and TRBJ2-7; either TRBD1 or TRBD2 may fit D (5 bases each). The V gene lost 4 bases and the J gene lost 5 bases, with 18 bases spanning the gap. The CDR3 sequence is 15 residues long. Germline V gene sequence: CDR1 SGHAT, CDR2 FQDESV (reference sequence). Written as DNA, the CDR3 is TGTGCCAGCAGCTCCACCGGGGCCCCTAATCACGAGCAGTACTTC. Protein sequence: CASSSTGAPNHEQYF.

Notes on this clone: Other DNA sequences from this sample encode an identical CDR3 as well. The V gene is TRBV7-8, the J gene TRBJ2-7, with unresolved D. V lost 1 base and J lost 7, with 5 bases in between. Germline V lookup: CDR1 SGHVS, CDR2 FQNEAQ. CDR3 length equals 11 residues. The chain's CDR3 is CASSLVGEQYF. As DNA, the CDR3 is TGTGCCAGCAGCTTAGTCGGGGAGCAGTACTTC.

The genes are TRBV30 and TRBJ1-5, with D maybe TRBD1 (6 bases). The CDR3 extends over 12 amino acids. V was cut by 5 bases and J by 5 bases, with 10 bases left in between. Germline-derived CDR1 and CDR2 are GTSNPN and SVGIG (reference sequence). The chain's CDR3 is CAWQQGDQPQHF. The CDR3 bases are TGTGCCTGGCAACAGGGCGATCAGCCCCAGCATTTT.

The chain employs TRBV2 and TRBJ2-7; the match to TRBD1 covers 7 bases. In germline, CDR1 is SNHLY, CDR2 FYNNEI. V lost 4 bases, J lost 2 bases, and 2 bases stayed unmatched. The CDR3 spans 13 residues. CDR3 residues: CASSGQGPYEQYF. Here the CDR3 DNA reads TGTGCCAGCAGTGGACAGGGACCCTACGAGCAGTACTTC.

V usage is TRBV20-1 and J usage is TRBJ2-5; D is ambiguous. The germline V gene has CDR1 DFQATT and CDR2 SNEGSKA (reference sequence). The CDR3 consists of 11 residues. Trimming pared 5 bases from V and 3 bases from J, leaving 7 bases between. The CDR3 coding sequence is TGCAGTGCTGCTGCGGAAGAGACCCAGTACTTC. This translates into CSAAAEETQYF.

V and J are TRBV7-3 and TRBJ2-1; 9 nucleotides agree with TRBD2. The CDR3 spans 15 residues. V lost 2 bases and J lost 4; bases outside the gene matches: 3. The germline V gene encodes CDR1 SGHTA and CDR2 FQGTGA. DNA of the CDR3: TGTGCCAGCAGCTTAGAGGCGGGAGGGTACAATGAGCAGTTCTTC. Protein sequence: CASSLEAGGYNEQFF.

The chain uses TRBV5-4 and TRBJ1-1; 8 bases match TRBD1. This CDR3 spans 17 amino acids. V gave up 4 bases and J gave up 5 bases; unmatched junction bases: 16. The germline V gene has CDR1 SGHNT and CDR2 YYREEE (reference sequence). CDR3 amino acids: CASSPRPGQGASTEAFF. The CDR3 DNA follows: TGTGCCAGCAGCCCCCGGCCGGGGCAGGGGGCTTCGACTGAAGCTTTCTTT.

J is TRBJ1-6 and V is TRBV4-3; TRBD1 might be the D (6 bases). This CDR3 contains 16 residues. CDR1 and CDR2 from the germline V gene are LGHNA and YSLEER. V was pared by 4 bases and J by 7 bases, with 17 bases between. In DNA form, the CDR3 reads TGCGCCAGCAGCCGCACGTATGGGGACACGAATTCACCCCTCCACTTT. Its protein product is CASSRTYGDTNSPLHF.

This chain joins TRBV19 and TRBJ1-1; the D is unclear. CDR1 is LNHDA and CDR2 is SQIVND in the germline V gene (reference sequence). The CDR3 sequence is 14 residues long. Trimming took 2 bases from V and 0 from J, leaving 7 bases between them. The CDR3 sequence: CASSIPRLNTEAFF. CDR3 bases: TGTGCCAGTAGTATACCCAGGCTGAACACTGAAGCTTTCTTT.